The TCR beta chain under discussion was sequenced for a study of cytomegalovirus exposure and HLA in healthy donors. The study's findings and limits: V segments that were indistinguishable, TRBV6-2 and TRBV6-3 among them, were omitted from analysis.

The CDR3 spans 18 residues. PCR amplification relied on 60 Vbeta primers (plus 13 Jbeta primers). The table came from immunoSEQ multiplex PCR; TCRdb's copy has only in-frame clones and leaves some out. The data show around 96,000 clones, 80% seen once. As for this clone: The antigen is not known.

This sequence joins TRBV21-1 and TRBJ1-5; the table's D call TRBD1 went unverified against the DNA. TRBV21-1 constitutes a pseudogene. The receptor comes from a man aged 18-30 years in good health and CMV-seronegative. The sequencing sample was made of PBMCs. The CDR3 region has the DNA TGTGCCAGCACCCCGTCCCGGGACAGGGCCGGCAGCAATCAGCCCCAGCATTTT. Its protein product is CASTPSRDRAGSNQPQHF.